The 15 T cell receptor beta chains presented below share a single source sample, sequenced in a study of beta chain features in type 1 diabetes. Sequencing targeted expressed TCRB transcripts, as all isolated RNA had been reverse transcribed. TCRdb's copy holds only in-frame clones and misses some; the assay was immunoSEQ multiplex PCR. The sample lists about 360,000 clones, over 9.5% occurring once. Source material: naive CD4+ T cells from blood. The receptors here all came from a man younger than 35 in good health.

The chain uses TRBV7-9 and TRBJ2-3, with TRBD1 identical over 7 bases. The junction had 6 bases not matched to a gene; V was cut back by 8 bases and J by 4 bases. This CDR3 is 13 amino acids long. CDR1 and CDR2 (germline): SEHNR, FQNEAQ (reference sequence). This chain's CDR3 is CASRSTGPDTQYF. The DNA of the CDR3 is TGTGCCAGCCGATCGACAGGGCCAGATACGCAGTATTTT.

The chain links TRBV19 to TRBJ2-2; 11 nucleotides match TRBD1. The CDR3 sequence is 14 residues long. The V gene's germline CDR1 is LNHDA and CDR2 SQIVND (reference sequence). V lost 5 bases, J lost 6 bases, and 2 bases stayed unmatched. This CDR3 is CASSGTGGPGELFF. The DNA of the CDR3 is TGTGCCAGTAGTGGGACAGGGGGACCCGGGGAGCTGTTTTTT.

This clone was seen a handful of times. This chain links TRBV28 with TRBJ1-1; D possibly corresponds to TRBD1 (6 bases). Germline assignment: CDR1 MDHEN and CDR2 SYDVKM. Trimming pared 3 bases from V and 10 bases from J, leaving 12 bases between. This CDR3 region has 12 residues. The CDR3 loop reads CASSLGALGAFF. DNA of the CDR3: TGTGCCAGCAGTTTGGGGGCTCTGGGAGCTTTCTTT.

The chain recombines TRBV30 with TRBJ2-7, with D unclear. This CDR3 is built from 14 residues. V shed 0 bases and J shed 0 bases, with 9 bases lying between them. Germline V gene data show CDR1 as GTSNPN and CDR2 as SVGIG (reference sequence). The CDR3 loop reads CAWSVEDFSYEQYF. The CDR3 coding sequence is TGTGCCTGGAGTGTAGAGGATTTCTCCTACGAGCAGTACTTC.

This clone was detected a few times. CDR3 nucleotide sequence: TGTGCCAGCAGTGTGTCCAGGGTCTCTCCTCAGCCCCAGCATTTT. Translating it yields CASSVSRVSPQPQHF. The chain is built from TRBV2 and TRBJ1-5, with D maybe TRBD1 (5 bases). The germline V and J ends were trimmed by 4 bases and 6 bases, with 16 bases remaining between them. The CDR3 loop spans 15 amino acids. CDR1 is SNHLY, CDR2 FYNNEI, per germline.

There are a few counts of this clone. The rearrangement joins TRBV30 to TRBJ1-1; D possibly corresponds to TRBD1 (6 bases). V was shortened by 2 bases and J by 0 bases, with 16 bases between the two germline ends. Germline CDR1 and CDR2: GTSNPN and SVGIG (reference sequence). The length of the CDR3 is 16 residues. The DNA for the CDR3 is TGTGCCTGGAGTCTCACCAAGGACAGTATGAACACTGAAGCTTTCTTT. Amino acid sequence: CAWSLTKDSMNTEAFF.

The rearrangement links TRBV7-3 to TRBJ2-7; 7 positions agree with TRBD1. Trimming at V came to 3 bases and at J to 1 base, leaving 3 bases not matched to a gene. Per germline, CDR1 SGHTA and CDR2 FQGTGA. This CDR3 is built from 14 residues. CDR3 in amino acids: CASSLGQSSYEQYF. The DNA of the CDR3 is TGTGCCAGCAGCTTGGGACAGTCTTCCTACGAGCAGTACTTC.

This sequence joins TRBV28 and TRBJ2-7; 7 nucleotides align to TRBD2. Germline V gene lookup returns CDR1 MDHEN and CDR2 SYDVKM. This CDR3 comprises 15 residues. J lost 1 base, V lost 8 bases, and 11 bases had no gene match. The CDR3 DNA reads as TGTGCCAGCGGTCGGTGGGCTAGCGGTTCCTACGAGCAGTACTTC. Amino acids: CASGRWASGSYEQYF. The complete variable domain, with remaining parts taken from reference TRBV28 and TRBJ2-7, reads DVKVTQSSRYLVKRTGEKVFLECVQDMDHENMFWYRQDPGLGLRLIYFSYDVKMKEKGDIPEGYSVSREKKERFSLILESASTNQTSMYLCASGRWASGSYEQYFGPGTRLTVT.

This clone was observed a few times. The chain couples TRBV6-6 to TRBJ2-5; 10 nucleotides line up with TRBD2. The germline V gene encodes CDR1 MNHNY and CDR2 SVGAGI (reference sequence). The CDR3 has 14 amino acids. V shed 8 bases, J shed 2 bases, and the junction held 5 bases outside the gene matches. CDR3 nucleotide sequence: TGTGCCAGCCAACTTAGCGGGGGGCAAGAGACCCAGTACTTC. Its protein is CASQLSGGQETQYF.

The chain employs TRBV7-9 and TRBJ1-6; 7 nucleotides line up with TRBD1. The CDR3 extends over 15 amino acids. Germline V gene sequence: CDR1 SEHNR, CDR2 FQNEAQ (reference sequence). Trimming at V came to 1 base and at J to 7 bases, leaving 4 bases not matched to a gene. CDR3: CASSLGDRVNSPLHF. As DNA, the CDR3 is TGTGCCAGCAGCTTAGGAGACAGGGTGAATTCACCCCTCCACTTT.

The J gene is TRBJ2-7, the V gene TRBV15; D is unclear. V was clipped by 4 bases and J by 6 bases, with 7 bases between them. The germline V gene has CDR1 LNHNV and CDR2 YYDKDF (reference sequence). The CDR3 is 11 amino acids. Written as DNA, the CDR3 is TGTGCCACCAGCATTAGATCCGAGCAGTACTTC. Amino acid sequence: CATSIRSEQYF.

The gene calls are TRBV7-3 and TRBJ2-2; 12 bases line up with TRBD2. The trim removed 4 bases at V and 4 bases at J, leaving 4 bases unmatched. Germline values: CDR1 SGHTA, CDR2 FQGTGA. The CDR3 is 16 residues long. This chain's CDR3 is CASSSRLAGVTGELFF. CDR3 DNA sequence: TGTGCCAGCAGCTCCCGACTAGCGGGAGTCACCGGGGAGCTGTTTTTT.

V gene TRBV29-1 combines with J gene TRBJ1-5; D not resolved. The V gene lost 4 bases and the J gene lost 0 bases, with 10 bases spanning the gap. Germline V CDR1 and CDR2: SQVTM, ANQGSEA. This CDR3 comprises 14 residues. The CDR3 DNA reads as TGCAGCGTTGCTGGTGCGCTTAGCAATCAGCCCCAGCATTTT. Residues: CSVAGALSNQPQHF.

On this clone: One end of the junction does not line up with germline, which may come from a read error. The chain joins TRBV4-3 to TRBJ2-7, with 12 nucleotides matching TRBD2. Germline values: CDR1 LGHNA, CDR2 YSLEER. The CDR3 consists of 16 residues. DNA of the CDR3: TGCGCCGGCAGCCCTTCAGGAGGACTAGCGGGATACGAGCAGTACTTC. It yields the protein CAGSPSGGLAGYEQYF.

This CDR3 reads CASSVATSGRGRGQETQYF. CDR3 DNA sequence: TGTGCCAGCAGCGTAGCGACTAGCGGGAGGGGACGGGGTCAAGAGACCCAGTACTTC. The V gene is TRBV9, the J gene TRBJ2-5; TRBD2 matches at 14 bases. CDR1 and CDR2 (germline): SGDLS, YYNGEE. CDR3 length: 19 residues. V shed 0 bases and J 2 bases; nucleotides not matched to a gene: 9. Filled out from reference TRBV9 and TRBJ2-5, the complete variable domain reads DSGVTQTPKHLITATGQRVTLRCSPRSGDLSVYWYQQSLDQGLQFLIQYYNGEERAKGNILERFSAQQFPDLHSELNLSSLELGDSALYFCASSVATSGRGRGQETQYFGPGTRLLVL.